This T cell receptor (beta chain) was found in a study of blood T cell repertoires in COVID-19. At the level of the study: The United States, Italy and Spain provided the acute and convalescent COVID-19 samples. Sources were T cells, B-cell-depleted T cells, or PBMCs; the material itself was cDNA or gDNA.

This clone was observed a few times. Authors' methods: By means of reference gene primer amplification, nucleated cell counts were estimated. Measured with immunoSEQ multiplex PCR; TCRdb has only the in-frame clones, and not every one. That table furnishes V, J and clone size, whereas the DNA furnished D and trimming. The table lists about 130,000 clones, more than 75% of them singletons. Material for sequencing was peripheral blood. This TCR was sampled from a man between 50 and 59 years old with active COVID-19.

CDR3 in amino acids: CASSAWTGGWETQYF. The CDR3 DNA sequence: TGTGCCAGCAGCGCCTGGACAGGGGGCTGGGAGACCCAGTACTTC. The chain recombines TRBV7-6 with TRBJ2-5; TRBD1 agrees at 11 bases. The V and J ends lost 5 bases and 5 bases, in that order; junction bases with no gene match: 7. Germline V gives CDR1 SGHVS, CDR2 FNYEAQ. The length of the CDR3 is 15 residues.